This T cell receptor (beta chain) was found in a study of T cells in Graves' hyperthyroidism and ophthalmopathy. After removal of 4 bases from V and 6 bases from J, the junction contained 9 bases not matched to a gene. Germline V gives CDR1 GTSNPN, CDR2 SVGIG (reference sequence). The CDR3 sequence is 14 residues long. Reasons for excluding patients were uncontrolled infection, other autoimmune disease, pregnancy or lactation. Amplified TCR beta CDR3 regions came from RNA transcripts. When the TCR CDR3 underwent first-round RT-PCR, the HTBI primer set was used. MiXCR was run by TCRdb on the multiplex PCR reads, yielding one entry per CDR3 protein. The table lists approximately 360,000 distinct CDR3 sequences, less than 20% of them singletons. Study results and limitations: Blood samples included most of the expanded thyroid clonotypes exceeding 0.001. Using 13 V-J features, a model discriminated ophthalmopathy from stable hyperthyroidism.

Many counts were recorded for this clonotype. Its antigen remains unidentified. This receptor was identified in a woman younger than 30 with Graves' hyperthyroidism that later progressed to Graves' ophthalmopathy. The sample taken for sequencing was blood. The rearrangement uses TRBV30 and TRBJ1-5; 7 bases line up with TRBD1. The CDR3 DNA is TGTGCCTGGACCTTGACAGGGACGGGTCAGCCCCAGCATTTT. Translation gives CAWTLTGTGQPQHF.